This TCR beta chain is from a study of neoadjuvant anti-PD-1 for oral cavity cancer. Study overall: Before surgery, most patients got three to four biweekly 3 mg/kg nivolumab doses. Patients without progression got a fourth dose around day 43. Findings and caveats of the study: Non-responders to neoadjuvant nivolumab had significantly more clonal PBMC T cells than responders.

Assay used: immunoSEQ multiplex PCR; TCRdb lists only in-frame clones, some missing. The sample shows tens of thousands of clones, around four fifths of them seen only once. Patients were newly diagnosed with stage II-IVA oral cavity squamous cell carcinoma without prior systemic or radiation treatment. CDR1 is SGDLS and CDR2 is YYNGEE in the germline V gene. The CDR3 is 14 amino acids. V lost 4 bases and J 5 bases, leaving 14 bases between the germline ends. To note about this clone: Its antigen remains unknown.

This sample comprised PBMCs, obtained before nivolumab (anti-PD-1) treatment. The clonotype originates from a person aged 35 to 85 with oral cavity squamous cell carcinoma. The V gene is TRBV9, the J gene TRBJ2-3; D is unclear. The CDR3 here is CASSPRLGVDTQYF. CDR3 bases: TGTGCCAGCAGCCCGCGACTGGGTGTAGATACGCAGTATTTT.